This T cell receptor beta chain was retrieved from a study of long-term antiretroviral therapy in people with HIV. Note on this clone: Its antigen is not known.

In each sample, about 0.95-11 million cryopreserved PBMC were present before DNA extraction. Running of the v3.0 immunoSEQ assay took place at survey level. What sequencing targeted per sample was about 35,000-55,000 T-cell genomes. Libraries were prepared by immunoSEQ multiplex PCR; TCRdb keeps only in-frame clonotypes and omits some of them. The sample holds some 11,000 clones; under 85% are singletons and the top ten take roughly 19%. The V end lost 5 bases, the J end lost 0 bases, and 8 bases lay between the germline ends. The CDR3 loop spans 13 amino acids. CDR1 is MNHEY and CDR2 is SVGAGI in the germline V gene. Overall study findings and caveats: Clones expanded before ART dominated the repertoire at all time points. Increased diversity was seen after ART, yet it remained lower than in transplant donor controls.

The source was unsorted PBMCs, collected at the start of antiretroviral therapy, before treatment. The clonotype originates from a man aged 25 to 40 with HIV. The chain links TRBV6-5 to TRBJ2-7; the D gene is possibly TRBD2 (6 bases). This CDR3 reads CASSPSDSYEQYF. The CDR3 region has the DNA TGTGCCAGCAGTCCTAGCGACTCCTACGAGCAGTACTTC.